Listed below are T cell receptor beta chains from one sample, sequenced in a study of shared clonotypes between healthy human individuals. Libraries were prepared by immunoSEQ multiplex PCR; TCRdb keeps only in-frame clonotypes and omits some of them. The table lists over a million clones, more than 95% of them singletons. Material for sequencing was naive CD4+ T cells sorted from blood. The receptors stem from a man aged 30-40 years in good health. CDR3s include the opening cysteine and the closing phenylalanine or tryptophan. A D gene is named only where the DNA matches it firmly.

TRBJ2-3 - TRBV5-1 CASSLGSSTDTQYF
TRBJ1-3 TRBD1 TRBV5-4 CASSLRGPGNTIYF
TRBJ1-1 TRBD1 TRBV5-4 CASSLRDSAEAFF
TRBJ2-7 - TRBV15 CATSRDRGAVYEQYF
TRBJ2-5 - TRBV5-1 CASSFYGSGETQYF
TRBJ2-6 - TRBV7-9 CASSSAGGTLSGANVLTF
TRBJ1-2 - TRBV28 CASSPGYGYTF
TRBJ1-2 TRBD1 TRBV28 CASSYPDRGEDGYTF
TRBJ2-2 TRBD2 TRBV5-1 CASSLPGSGRINTGELFF
TRBJ2-7 TRBD1 TRBV5-1 CASSLAGDRVNEQYF
TRBJ1-1 TRBD1 TRBV2 CASTRRQGAAEAFF
TRBJ1-2 TRBD1 TRBV7-8 CASSPGTGINYGYTF
TRBJ2-3 TRBD1 TRBV15 CATSRDKQTGERDTQYF
TRBJ1-1 - TRBV6-5 CAIKTGGGMNTEAFF
TRBJ2-1 - TRBV7-3 CASRPTTSTNEQFF
TRBJ1-3 - TRBV11-2 CASSRSPVGNTIYF
TRBJ1-3 TRBD1 TRBV29-1 CSVAGTGTTGNTIYF
TRBJ2-6 TRBD2 TRBV18 CASSPIGGASGANVLTF
TRBJ1-2 TRBD1 TRBV10-3 CALKTGDYGYTF
TRBJ1-1 TRBD1 TRBV10-3 CAIGNLGQKGTEAFF
TRBJ1-4 TRBD1 TRBV7-9 CASTTIPGTGGEKLFF
TRBJ2-7 - TRBV7-2 CASSLVGSGRAPQYF
TRBJ2-1 - TRBV19 CASSIFQTSYNEQFF
TRBJ2-7 - TRBV15 CATSREGGFYEQYF
TRBJ2-1 - TRBV7-6 CASSLGYYNEQFF
TRBJ2-1 TRBD1 TRBV4-3 CASSRDSSYNEQFF
TRBJ2-2 - TRBV28 CASSGLTNTGELFF
TRBJ2-4 - TRBV7-9 CASSLGTLLAKNIQYF
TRBJ2-7 - TRBV18 CASSPPRTPYEQYF
TRBJ1-4 TRBD1 TRBV5-1 CASSLRQGLELFF
TRBJ2-1 - TRBV2 CASSEKSAPYNEQFF
TRBJ1-2 - TRBV9 CASSQSRAYYGYTF
TRBJ2-3 - TRBV7-5 CVRSLGRTSGRTDTQYF
TRBJ2-3 - TRBV9 CASSAFSSDTDTQYF
TRBJ1-2 TRBD1 TRBV11-2 CASSRQGEYGYTF
TRBJ2-1 - TRBV5-5 CASLPDYDHNEQFF
TRBJ1-3 TRBD1 TRBV5-1 CASSTGTASGNTIYF
TRBJ2-7 - TRBV19 CASSVEGRNSYEQYF
TRBJ1-2 - TRBV11-2 CASSSVRGMGGYTF
TRBJ2-7 - TRBV2 CASREDLPLNEQYF
TRBJ2-7 TRBD2 TRBV7-2 CASTPSGSGAYEQYF
TRBJ2-3 TRBD2 TRBV19 CASSTYTQGLAVTDTQYF
TRBJ2-3 - TRBV6-1 CASSGLRNHGSDTQYF
TRBJ2-5 - TRBV7-9 CASSLGRTSQETQYF
TRBJ2-1 - TRBV30 CAWSTGYYNEQFF
TRBJ2-3 - TRBV7-7 CASRNISRRTSTDTQYF
TRBJ2-5 TRBD1 TRBV29-1 CSALQRDRFQETQYF
TRBJ2-1 TRBD2 TRBV28 CASKSGRAYNEQFF
TRBJ2-7 - TRBV18 CASSPIGHPTYEQYF
TRBJ2-7 - TRBV18 CASSPLAESYEQYF
TRBJ2-1 - TRBV7-6 CASSLQGSYNEQFF
TRBJ2-1 TRBD1 TRBV18 CASSLQGVGYEQFF
TRBJ2-2 TRBD1 TRBV5-1 CASSLGQGNTGELFF
TRBJ1-5 - TRBV4-1 CASSQDLAGEGYQPQHF
TRBJ2-7 TRBD2 TRBV11-2 CASSLGPAGERYEQYF
TRBJ2-7 TRBD2 TRBV28 CASSLSILVTSGVHEQYF
TRBJ2-1 TRBD1 TRBV2 CASSGDRDGVDEQFF
TRBJ1-5 - TRBV5-4 CASSSDQGPNQPQHF